This record covers a single T cell receptor beta chain. Fulfillment of recently defined diagnostic criteria for definite or probable disease was shown by the patients with Susac syndrome. RNA was extracted with the RNeasy kit, and a quantity of about 0.45 to 1 ug was reverse transcribed using random hexamers. By means of immunoSEQ multiplex PCR, TCR beta CDR3 spanning 54 Vbeta and 13 Jbeta underwent amplification. TCRdb called the immunoSEQ multiplex PCR reads again in MiXCR, with one record for every CDR3 protein. The sample has more than 150,000 distinct CDR3 sequences, about 96% seen once; the top ten hold roughly 0.12%. The data were taken from a study of CD8 T cells in Susac syndrome. Turning to the study itself: Eight or nine of the sequenced Susac syndrome patients were in remission, and more than 5 had active disease. Blood was drawn from patients with Susac syndrome. At that point, they were therapy-naive, on corticosteroids, or on intravenous immunoglobulin alone.

Germline V gene lookup returns CDR1 MNHEY and CDR2 SVGAGI. The CDR3 runs to 13 residues. The V and J ends lost 2 bases and 6 bases, in that order; junction bases with no gene match: 4. The chain recombines TRBV6-5 with TRBJ2-7, with 7 nucleotides matching TRBD2. Sequencing input: CD4+ T cells from PBMCs. This receptor was identified in a human donor with Susac syndrome. For the CDR3, the DNA is TGTGCCAGCAGTTACAGGGAGCGGGGCGAGCAGTACTTC. Amino acid sequence: CASSYRERGEQYF.